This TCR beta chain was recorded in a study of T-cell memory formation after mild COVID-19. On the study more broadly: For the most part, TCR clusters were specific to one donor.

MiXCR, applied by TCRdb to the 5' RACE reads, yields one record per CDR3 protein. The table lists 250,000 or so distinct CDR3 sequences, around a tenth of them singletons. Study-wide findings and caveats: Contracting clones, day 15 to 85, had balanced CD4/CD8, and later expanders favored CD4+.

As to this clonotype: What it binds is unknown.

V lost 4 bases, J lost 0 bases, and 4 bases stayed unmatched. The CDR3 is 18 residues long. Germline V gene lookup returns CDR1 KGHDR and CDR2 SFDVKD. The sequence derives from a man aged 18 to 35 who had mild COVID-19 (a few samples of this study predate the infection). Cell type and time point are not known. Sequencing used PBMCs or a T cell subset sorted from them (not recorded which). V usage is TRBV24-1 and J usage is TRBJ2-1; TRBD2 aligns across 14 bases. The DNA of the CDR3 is TGTGCCACCAGTGACGGGACTAGCGGGGGCAGCTCCTACAATGAGCAGTTCTTC. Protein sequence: CATSDGTSGGSSYNEQFF.